A selection of T cell receptor beta chains follows, all from one sample in a study of OX40 agonist ivuxolimab in advanced cancers. The repertoire was sequenced with immunoSEQ multiplex PCR; TCRdb's copy has only in-frame clones and lacks some. The profile covers 21,000 or so clones, with 76% appearing a single time and roughly 9.8% taken by the ten largest. The sample was CD4+ or CD8+ T cells sorted from blood, taken in a trial of the OX40 agonist ivuxolimab. The receptor source for this set is an adult with an advanced solid tumor such as melanoma, head and neck, liver or kidney cancer. Both conserved end residues are part of each CDR3. The order of the fields is clone size, D gene, V gene, J gene, CDR3 DNA, CDR3 protein. D genes are given only for firm matches. Part of the rows lack a size; the others show once, few, many or a class for expanded clones.

clone_size: -
d_call: TRBD1
v_call: TRBV19
j_call: TRBJ1-5
cdr3_nt: TGTGCCAGTCGACAGGGGGGTTATGGCAATCAGCCCCAGCATTTT
cdr3_aa: CASRQGGYGNQPQHF

clone_size: once
d_call: -
v_call: TRBV19
j_call: TRBJ1-2
cdr3_nt: TGTGCCAGTACCCTTAAACAGGGTAATCAGCTTAATGGCTACACCTTC
cdr3_aa: CASTLKQGNQLNGYTF

clone_size: -
d_call: -
v_call: TRBV5-1
j_call: TRBJ1-5
cdr3_nt: TGCGCCAGCAGCTTGGGGTCTGGAGAGCAGCCCCAGCATTTT
cdr3_aa: CASSLGSGEQPQHF

clone_size: -
d_call: -
v_call: TRBV4-2
j_call: TRBJ2-7
cdr3_nt: TGTGCCAGCAGCCAAGATGCTAACAGGGACTACGAGCAGTACTTC
cdr3_aa: CASSQDANRDYEQYF

clone_size: -
d_call: TRBD2
v_call: TRBV9
j_call: TRBJ2-5
cdr3_nt: TGTGCCAGCAGCGTGGGTAGTAGCGGGGGTCAAGAGACCCAGTACTTC
cdr3_aa: CASSVGSSGGQETQYF

clone_size: -
d_call: -
v_call: TRBV29-1
j_call: TRBJ2-7
cdr3_nt: TGCAGCGTTGAAGAGGGGGAGAGTTTAGGATACTACGAGCAGTACTTC
cdr3_aa: CSVEEGESLGYYEQYF

clone_size: -
d_call: -
v_call: TRBV2
j_call: TRBJ2-5
cdr3_nt: TGTGCCAGCAGTGATCGGGCAGGGTGGCAAGAGACCCAGTACTTC
cdr3_aa: CASSDRAGWQETQYF

clone_size: once
d_call: -
v_call: TRBV6-5
j_call: TRBJ2-7
cdr3_nt: TGTGCCAGCAGTTACTCGAAACTAAACTACGAGCAGTACTTC
cdr3_aa: CASSYSKLNYEQYF

clone_size: -
d_call: -
v_call: TRBV7-8
j_call: TRBJ2-3
cdr3_nt: TGTGCCAGCAGCTTAACCGGGTCTAGCACAGATACGCAGTATTTT
cdr3_aa: CASSLTGSSTDTQYF

clone_size: -
d_call: -
v_call: TRBV7-8
j_call: TRBJ2-2
cdr3_nt: TGTGCCAGCAGCTTACGAAGGGGGGACGGGGAGCTGTTTTTT
cdr3_aa: CASSLRRGDGELFF

clone_size: -
d_call: TRBD2
v_call: TRBV11-2
j_call: TRBJ2-5
cdr3_nt: TGTGCCAGCAGCCCAGGACTAGCGGGGCCGCAAGAGACCCAGTACTTC
cdr3_aa: CASSPGLAGPQETQYF

clone_size: -
d_call: -
v_call: TRBV5-1
j_call: TRBJ1-6
cdr3_nt: TGCGCCAGCAGCTTGGGAAGGGGTCCTGATTCACCCCTCCACTTT
cdr3_aa: CASSLGRGPDSPLHF

clone_size: -
d_call: -
v_call: TRBV5-1
j_call: TRBJ1-1
cdr3_nt: TGCGCCAGCAGCTTGCGGTCTATTACAGCTCCTGAAGCTTTCTTT
cdr3_aa: CASSLRSITAPEAFF

clone_size: -
d_call: TRBD1
v_call: TRBV11-1
j_call: TRBJ2-7
cdr3_nt: TGTGCCAGCAGCTTCGGGACAGGGAAGTCCTTC
cdr3_aa: CASSFGTGKSF

clone_size: -
d_call: TRBD2
v_call: TRBV10-3
j_call: TRBJ2-5
cdr3_nt: TGTGCCATCAGTGACGGAACTAGCGGCGGGACCCAGTACTTC
cdr3_aa: CAISDGTSGGTQYF

clone_size: few
d_call: TRBD2
v_call: TRBV6-1
j_call: TRBJ2-4
cdr3_nt: TGTGCCAGCAGTGTCACTAGCGGGGGGGCATGGAACATTCAGTACTTC
cdr3_aa: CASSVTSGGAWNIQYF

clone_size: -
d_call: -
v_call: TRBV5-4
j_call: TRBJ2-7
cdr3_nt: TGTGCCAGCAGCTTGGGGGGGACTGAGGAGCAGTACTTC
cdr3_aa: CASSLGGTEEQYF

clone_size: -
d_call: TRBD1
v_call: TRBV9
j_call: TRBJ2-7
cdr3_nt: TGTGCCAGCAGCCTAAGACCGACAGGGGGTTCCTACGAGCAGTACTTC
cdr3_aa: CASSLRPTGGSYEQYF

clone_size: large
d_call: -
v_call: TRBV10-3
j_call: TRBJ1-2
cdr3_nt: TGTGCCGTAGGGGCGGAGTTCTCCTATGGCTACACCTTC
cdr3_aa: CAVGAEFSYGYTF

clone_size: -
d_call: -
v_call: TRBV5-1
j_call: TRBJ2-7
cdr3_nt: TGCGCCAGCAGCTCAAGTGGTGGGCAGGGATACGAGCAGTACTTC
cdr3_aa: CASSSSGGQGYEQYF

clone_size: -
d_call: -
v_call: TRBV7-9
j_call: TRBJ1-1
cdr3_nt: TGTGCCAGCACCTCGATGGCGAACACTGAAGCTTTCTTT
cdr3_aa: CASTSMANTEAFF

clone_size: -
d_call: -
v_call: TRBV9
j_call: TRBJ2-5
cdr3_nt: TGTGCCAGCACTTGGGGGGCCGAGGAAGAGACCCAGTACTTC
cdr3_aa: CASTWGAEEETQYF

clone_size: once
d_call: -
v_call: TRBV9
j_call: TRBJ1-1
cdr3_nt: TGTGCCAGCAGCGCTTCGGGGGGGAGTACTGAAGCTTTCTTT
cdr3_aa: CASSASGGSTEAFF

clone_size: -
d_call: TRBD1
v_call: TRBV11-1
j_call: TRBJ2-5
cdr3_nt: TGTGCCAGCAGCTTTACAGGGGAAGAGACCCAGTACTTC
cdr3_aa: CASSFTGEETQYF

clone_size: -
d_call: TRBD2
v_call: TRBV6-1
j_call: TRBJ2-5
cdr3_nt: TGTGCCAGCAGTGAAGGGGTACTAGCGGGGAGAGAGACCCAGTACTTC
cdr3_aa: CASSEGVLAGRETQYF

clone_size: -
d_call: -
v_call: TRBV4-1
j_call: TRBJ2-3
cdr3_nt: TGCGCCAGCAGCCAAGGGAGGACCACAGATACGCAGTATTTT
cdr3_aa: CASSQGRTTDTQYF

clone_size: -
d_call: -
v_call: TRBV6-6
j_call: TRBJ1-6
cdr3_nt: TGTGCCAGCAAGGAGGGGAATTCACCCCTCCACTTT
cdr3_aa: CASKEGNSPLHF

clone_size: -
d_call: -
v_call: TRBV19
j_call: TRBJ2-7
cdr3_nt: TGTGCCAGTAAAACCCGAGAGGGGAACAACGAGCAGTACTTC
cdr3_aa: CASKTREGNNEQYF

clone_size: -
d_call: -
v_call: TRBV28
j_call: TRBJ2-7
cdr3_nt: TGTGCCAGCAGACCACAGGGCGCTGCCTACGAGCAGTACTTC
cdr3_aa: CASRPQGAAYEQYF

clone_size: once
d_call: -
v_call: TRBV27
j_call: TRBJ1-5
cdr3_nt: TGTGCCAGCAGTTTTCAGGGCCCAAGTCAGCCCCAGCATTTT
cdr3_aa: CASSFQGPSQPQHF

clone_size: -
d_call: -
v_call: TRBV4-2
j_call: TRBJ2-1
cdr3_nt: TGTGCCAGCAGCCAAGACGGGGTGGTGGATGAGCAGTTCTTC
cdr3_aa: CASSQDGVVDEQFF

clone_size: -
d_call: -
v_call: TRBV7-9
j_call: TRBJ1-1
cdr3_nt: TGTGCCAGCAGCTTATCAGGGAGTAAGGGGACTGAAGCTTTCTTT
cdr3_aa: CASSLSGSKGTEAFF

clone_size: -
d_call: TRBD2
v_call: TRBV5-1
j_call: TRBJ2-7
cdr3_nt: TGCGCCAGCAGCCCGGGGCCCGACCGGGGGGGGGCCTACGAGCAGTACTTC
cdr3_aa: CASSPGPDRGGAYEQYF

clone_size: -
d_call: -
v_call: TRBV7-2
j_call: TRBJ2-7
cdr3_nt: TGTGCCAGCAGCTCTCGGGGATTATACGAGCAGTACTTC
cdr3_aa: CASSSRGLYEQYF

clone_size: -
d_call: -
v_call: TRBV7-3
j_call: TRBJ2-7
cdr3_nt: TGTGCCAGCAGCTGGGACGGGACCGGGAGGCAGTACTTC
cdr3_aa: CASSWDGTGRQYF

clone_size: few
d_call: TRBD1
v_call: TRBV18
j_call: TRBJ2-7
cdr3_nt: TGTGCCAGCTCACGGGACAGGGACGGCGAGCAGTACTTC
cdr3_aa: CASSRDRDGEQYF

clone_size: -
d_call: -
v_call: TRBV6-1
j_call: TRBJ1-5
cdr3_nt: TGTGCCAGCAGTTTACAGGGTGGCGATCAGCCCCAGCATTTT
cdr3_aa: CASSLQGGDQPQHF

clone_size: -
d_call: -
v_call: TRBV2
j_call: TRBJ2-1
cdr3_nt: TGTGCCAGCAATGGGGCTAGCAAATACAATGAGCAGTTCTTC
cdr3_aa: CASNGASKYNEQFF

clone_size: few
d_call: -
v_call: TRBV6-1
j_call: TRBJ1-6
cdr3_nt: TGTGCCAGCAGTGAAAGTTCACCCCTCCACTTT
cdr3_aa: CASSESSPLHF

clone_size: few
d_call: TRBD1
v_call: TRBV7-9
j_call: TRBJ2-5
cdr3_nt: TGTGCCAGCAGCCAGGGACAGGGGAACCAAGAGACCCAGTACTTC
cdr3_aa: CASSQGQGNQETQYF

clone_size: -
d_call: -
v_call: TRBV5-4
j_call: TRBJ1-2
cdr3_nt: TGTGCCAGCAGGCCCCGACTGGGCGGGAAAGGTGGCTACACCTTC
cdr3_aa: CASRPRLGGKGGYTF

clone_size: once
d_call: -
v_call: TRBV6-6
j_call: TRBJ2-2
cdr3_nt: TGTGCCAGCAGTTACCGAGGAGGGTCCGGGGAGCTGTTTTTT
cdr3_aa: CASSYRGGSGELFF

clone_size: -
d_call: -
v_call: TRBV12-5
j_call: TRBJ2-6
cdr3_nt: TGTGCTAGTGGTTTCCCCGGCAGGGGAGGGACCAACGTCCTGACTTTC
cdr3_aa: CASGFPGRGGTNVLTF

clone_size: few
d_call: -
v_call: TRBV7-9
j_call: TRBJ2-5
cdr3_nt: TGTGCCAGCAGCTTAGCGGGTGGAGCGGGCTCCCGTGAGACCCAGTACTTC
cdr3_aa: CASSLAGGAGSRETQYF

clone_size: -
d_call: -
v_call: TRBV5-6
j_call: TRBJ2-7
cdr3_nt: TGTGCCAGCACCTGGGGTGTCTACGAGCAGTACTTC
cdr3_aa: CASTWGVYEQYF

clone_size: -
d_call: TRBD1
v_call: TRBV6-6
j_call: TRBJ1-2
cdr3_nt: TGTGCCAGCAGTCAATCGGGACAGAACCCCCTTGGCTACACCTTC
cdr3_aa: CASSQSGQNPLGYTF

clone_size: few
d_call: -
v_call: TRBV21-1
j_call: TRBJ1-6
cdr3_nt: TGTGCCAGCAGCAAAAGGAATAGTCCTTCCCCCCATTCACCCCTCCACTTT
cdr3_aa: CASSKRNSPSPHSPLHF

clone_size: -
d_call: TRBD1
v_call: TRBV4-1
j_call: TRBJ2-3
cdr3_nt: TGCGCCAGCAGCCAACAGGGGGGCACAGATACGCAGTATTTT
cdr3_aa: CASSQQGGTDTQYF

clone_size: few
d_call: -
v_call: TRBV4-2
j_call: TRBJ1-1
cdr3_nt: TGTGCCAGCAGCCAAGATGGTATGAACACTGAAGCTTTCTTT
cdr3_aa: CASSQDGMNTEAFF

clone_size: few
d_call: TRBD1
v_call: TRBV5-1
j_call: TRBJ2-5
cdr3_nt: TGCGCCAGCAGGTTAAACCGGGACAGGGGGCTAGGCGAGACCCAGTACTTC
cdr3_aa: CASRLNRDRGLGETQYF

clone_size: -
d_call: -
v_call: TRBV5-1
j_call: TRBJ1-5
cdr3_nt: TGCGCCAGCAGCGCCCAGGGTACCCCCAATCAGCCCCAGCATTTT
cdr3_aa: CASSAQGTPNQPQHF

clone_size: -
d_call: TRBD1
v_call: TRBV15
j_call: TRBJ1-1
cdr3_nt: TGTGCCACCAGCAGAGTAACAGGGGGAGGCTCTGAAGCTTTCTTT
cdr3_aa: CATSRVTGGGSEAFF

clone_size: -
d_call: -
v_call: TRBV5-8
j_call: TRBJ2-3
cdr3_nt: TGTGCCAGCAGCCCTCTGATGGGCACAGATACGCAGTATTTT
cdr3_aa: CASSPLMGTDTQYF

clone_size: few
d_call: TRBD1
v_call: TRBV7-7
j_call: TRBJ1-1
cdr3_nt: TGTGCTAGCAGCTCAAGACAGGGCACTGAAGCTTTCTTT
cdr3_aa: CASSSRQGTEAFF

clone_size: -
d_call: -
v_call: TRBV15
j_call: TRBJ2-2
cdr3_nt: TGTGCCACCAGCAGAGATCTGAACACCGGGGAGCTGTTTTTT
cdr3_aa: CATSRDLNTGELFF

clone_size: -
d_call: TRBD1
v_call: TRBV19
j_call: TRBJ1-2
cdr3_nt: TGTGCCAGTAGTATAGACCACGGGACAGGGGGTGTGGCTGGCTACACCTTC
cdr3_aa: CASSIDHGTGGVAGYTF

clone_size: -
d_call: -
v_call: TRBV7-1
j_call: TRBJ1-2
cdr3_nt: TGTGCCAGCAGCTTAGGGGGACAAAACTATGGCTACACCTTC
cdr3_aa: CASSLGGQNYGYTF

clone_size: -
d_call: TRBD2
v_call: TRBV6-5
j_call: TRBJ2-7
cdr3_nt: TGTGCCAGCAGTTACACTAGCGGCCTTCCCTACGAGCAGTACTTC
cdr3_aa: CASSYTSGLPYEQYF

clone_size: -
d_call: TRBD1
v_call: TRBV7-9
j_call: TRBJ2-6
cdr3_nt: TGTGCCAGCAGCTTACGTAGGACAGGGACTGGGGCCAACGTCCTGACTTTC
cdr3_aa: CASSLRRTGTGANVLTF

clone_size: -
d_call: -
v_call: TRBV9
j_call: TRBJ2-7
cdr3_nt: TGTGCCAGCAGCGAGAGGTCGCAGGGGAGCTACGAGCAGTACTTC
cdr3_aa: CASSERSQGSYEQYF